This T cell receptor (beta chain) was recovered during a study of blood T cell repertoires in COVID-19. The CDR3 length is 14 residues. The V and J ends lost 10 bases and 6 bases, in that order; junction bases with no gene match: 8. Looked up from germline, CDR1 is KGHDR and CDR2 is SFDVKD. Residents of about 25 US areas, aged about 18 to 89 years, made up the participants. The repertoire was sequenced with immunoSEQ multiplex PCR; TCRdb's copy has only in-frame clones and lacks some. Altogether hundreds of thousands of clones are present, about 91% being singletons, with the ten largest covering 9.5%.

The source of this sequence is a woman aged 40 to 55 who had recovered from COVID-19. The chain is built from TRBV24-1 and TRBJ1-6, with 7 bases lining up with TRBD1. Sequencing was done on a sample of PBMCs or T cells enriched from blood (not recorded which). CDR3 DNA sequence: TGTGCCACGCAGCCTACAGGGGTTAATTCACCCCTCCACTTT. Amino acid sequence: CATQPTGVNSPLHF.